The T cell receptor beta chain described here comes from a study of CD8 T cell repertoires and HIV-1 epitope variants. Study details: Twenty-five autologous and known Gag and Nef epitope variant peptides each stimulated T cells separately.

Trimming took off 2 bases at V and 3 bases at J, with 10 bases between the two ends. Germline CDR1 reads SNHLY; CDR2 reads FYNNEI. The CDR3 runs to 14 residues. In the case of this clone: Its antigen is undetermined.

The protocol was immunoSEQ multiplex PCR, while the TCRdb copy is restricted to in-frame clones and leaves out a portion. The table shows thousands of clones, with roughly 62% occurring only once. General observations from the study: No clonotypes responded to the TAALDMSHF plasma variant; roughly five recognized KF9, one HW9.

The rearrangement joins TRBV2 to TRBJ2-5; D is undetermined. What was sequenced was cultured CD8+ T cells derived from PBMCs. This TCR came from a male donor with HIV. The CDR3 spells CASSEYSEEETQYF. The DNA of the CDR3 is TGTGCCAGCAGTGAATACAGCGAAGAAGAGACCCAGTACTTC.